This TCR beta chain stems from a study of blood T cell repertoires in COVID-19. J gave up 8 bases and V 3 bases, and 9 bases lay outside the gene matches. Germline V gene sequence: CDR1 SEHNR, CDR2 FQNEAQ (reference sequence). This CDR3 contains 15 residues. Only in-frame clones appear in the TCRdb table, and some are missing; sequencing was by immunoSEQ multiplex PCR. The sample consists of a few hundred thousand clones, approximately 84% of them appearing once. This clonotype originated in a woman aged 25 to 45 who had recovered from COVID-19. The chain carries TRBV7-9 and TRBJ2-1; 8 bases agree with TRBD2. Sequencing was performed on PBMCs or T cells enriched from blood (not recorded which). CDR3 bases: TGTGCCAGCAGCTTTCCGGGTAGCGGGGCTTATGAGCAGTTCTTC. Translated, it gives CASSFPGSGAYEQFF.